This T cell receptor beta chain was observed in a study of shared T cell receptors in the human thymus. This clone was detected a few times. TCRdb keeps only in-frame clones here, not all; method: immunoSEQ multiplex PCR. The table records 55,000 to 75,000 clones, around 96% of them present only once. The CDR3 covers 15 residues. Germline lookup yields CDR1 LGHNA and CDR2 YNFKEQ. V was clipped by 1 base and J by 5 bases, with 14 bases between them. The genes are TRBV4-2 and TRBJ1-1; no firm D call. The clonotype was recovered from a human donor. The sequenced sample consisted of thymocytes. The CDR3 nucleotides are TGTGCCAGCAGCCAAGTTAACATGTGGAGGACTGAAGCTTTCTTT. It codes for CASSQVNMWRTEAFF.